This is a list of T cell receptor beta chains from one sample in a study of T cell repertoires in cytomegalovirus infection. TCRdb reanalysed the reads using MiXCR and keeps one entry per CDR3 protein. In the table there are over 120,000 distinct CDR3 sequences, 25% to 35% of which are singletons. Their target antigens are unknown. This sample comprised CD8+ T cells from cultured PBMCs, obtained from culture after CMV antigen stimulation. Every receptor here comes from a human donor in good health (CMV status not recorded). Some clones in this sample may be carry-over from other donors' samples. CDR3s leave out the opening cysteine and the closing phenylalanine or tryptophan. Fields, in order: CDR3 protein, V gene, J gene.

ASSESQTTGETQY	TRBV10-2	TRBJ2-5
ASSLSGQGVGNTGELF	TRBV27	TRBJ2-2
AISDAGVETQY	TRBV10-3	TRBJ2-5
ASSLVTDYGYT	TRBV12-3/TRBV12-4	TRBJ1-2
ASSLGTGGATEAF	TRBV7-9	TRBJ1-1
ASSDAGGFNEQF	TRBV19	TRBJ2-1
SVEDSSYEQY	TRBV29-1	TRBJ2-7
ASSFAGEAEQF	TRBV28	TRBJ2-1
ASSSATGSTTEAF	TRBV7-2	TRBJ1-1
ASSRGTSGATDTQY	TRBV3-1	TRBJ2-3
ASSEPSLNEQF	TRBV6-2/TRBV6-3	TRBJ2-1
ASSWRRELANYGYT	TRBV27	TRBJ1-2
ASSMGTTNTGELF	TRBV6-5	TRBJ2-2
ASSFGGTFNEQF	TRBV7-9	TRBJ2-1
ASSSEETGLGETQY	TRBV7-8	TRBJ2-5
ASSPEGAGTRGGYNEQF	TRBV7-9	TRBJ2-1
ASSDSRGGKQPQH	TRBV2	TRBJ1-5
ASSVGQGSFLETQY	TRBV2	TRBJ2-5
ASSLEGSAEAF	TRBV5-4	TRBJ1-1
ATSRSRDSTDTQY	TRBV15	TRBJ2-3
SADRGTYEQY	TRBV20-1	TRBJ2-7
ASSSSGETEAF	TRBV7-3	TRBJ1-1